A selection of T cell receptor beta chains follows, all from one sample in a study of blood T cell repertoires in COVID-19. Clones were sequenced by immunoSEQ multiplex PCR, and TCRdb holds only the in-frame ones, with some missing. The sample yields 150,000 to 200,000 clones, 90% seen once. The sequencing input was peripheral blood. The receptors come from a man aged 50 to 60 with acute or convalescent COVID-19. The CDR3 runs from the conserved cysteine through the conserved F or W. A D gene is named only where the DNA matches it firmly. Expanded clones are given a class, and other clones once, few, many or no size at all.

size: .; V: TRBV28; J: TRBJ2-3; D: TRBD2; CDR3: CAATPLAGASDTQYF; DNA: TGTGCCGCAACCCCGCTAGCGGGAGCCTCAGATACGCAGTATTTT
size: once; V: TRBV4-1; J: TRBJ1-2; D: TRBD1; CDR3: CASSQEQGFYGYTF; DNA: TGCGCCAGCAGCCAAGAACAGGGGTTCTATGGCTACACCTTC
size: .; V: TRBV4-1; J: TRBJ1-2; D: TRBD1; CDR3: CASSPVDRDYGYTF; DNA: TGCGCCAGCAGCCCGGTAGACAGGGACTATGGCTACACCTTC
size: once; V: TRBV4-1; J: TRBJ1-6; D: .; CDR3: CASSQESRPSYNSPLHF; DNA: TGCGCCAGCAGCCAAGAATCGAGGCCATCCTATAATTCACCCCTCCACTTT
size: .; V: TRBV6-4; J: TRBJ1-2; D: .; CDR3: CASSRGWALSYTF; DNA: TGTGCCAGCAGTAGGGGGTGGGCGCTCAGCTACACCTTC
size: once; V: TRBV6-5; J: TRBJ2-3; D: TRBD2; CDR3: CASRWTSENPDTQYF; DNA: TGTGCCAGCAGGTGGACTAGCGAAAACCCAGATACGCAGTATTTT
size: .; V: TRBV13; J: TRBJ2-7; D: TRBD2; CDR3: CASSRGDVSGTPNYYEQYF; DNA: TGTGCCAGCAGCCGAGGGGACGTTAGCGGGACTCCCAATTACTACGAGCAGTACTTC
size: .; V: TRBV5-3; J: TRBJ1-5; D: .; CDR3: CARSLLLTGEYSNQPQHF; DNA: TGTGCCAGAAGCTTGTTGCTTACGGGGGAATATAGCAATCAGCCCCAGCATTTT
size: .; V: TRBV2; J: TRBJ2-1; D: .; CDR3: CASSPNRNEQFF; DNA: TGTGCCAGCAGCCCTAACCGCAATGAGCAGTTCTTC
size: .; V: TRBV28; J: TRBJ1-1; D: .; CDR3: CASSYAGRTEAFF; DNA: TGTGCCAGCAGTTATGCGGGTCGCACTGAAGCTTTCTTT
size: .; V: TRBV28; J: TRBJ2-7; D: TRBD2; CDR3: CASSLRYGGSSYEQYF; DNA: TGTGCCAGCAGCCTCAGATACGGGGGGAGCTCCTACGAGCAGTACTTC
size: .; V: TRBV19; J: TRBJ1-5; D: TRBD1; CDR3: CASSQGDRNQPQHF; DNA: TGTGCCAGTAGCCAAGGGGACAGAAATCAGCCCCAGCATTTT
size: .; V: TRBV5-1; J: TRBJ1-4; D: TRBD1; CDR3: CASNPTGNNEKLFF; DNA: TGCGCCAGCAACCCGACAGGGAATAATGAAAAACTGTTTTTT
size: few; V: TRBV4-2; J: TRBJ1-6; D: .; CDR3: CASSQDSKGNSPLHF; DNA: TGTGCCAGCAGCCAAGATAGTAAGGGGAACTCACCCCTCCACTTT
size: .; V: TRBV9; J: TRBJ2-5; D: TRBD2; CDR3: CASSATSGRGYQETQYF; DNA: TGTGCCAGCAGCGCAACTAGCGGGAGGGGATATCAAGAGACCCAGTACTTC
size: once; V: TRBV18; J: TRBJ1-1; D: TRBD1; CDR3: CASSPMTGPPGF; DNA: TGTGCCAGCTCACCGATGACAGGGCCGCCCGGTTTT
size: .; V: TRBV11-2; J: TRBJ2-5; D: .; CDR3: CASSLVPNQETQYF; DNA: TGTGCCAGCAGCTTAGTCCCAAACCAAGAGACCCAGTACTTC
size: .; V: TRBV6-2/TRBV6-3; J: TRBJ2-7; D: TRBD2; CDR3: CASSYSIVAGDPSYEQYF; DNA: TGTGCCAGCAGTTACTCGATAGTAGCGGGAGACCCCTCCTACGAGCAGTACTTC
size: .; V: TRBV5-1; J: TRBJ2-7; D: .; CDR3: CASSLASFSEQYF; DNA: TGCGCCAGCAGCTTGGCCTCCTTTTCTGAGCAGTACTTC
size: .; V: TRBV6-5; J: TRBJ1-4; D: .; CDR3: CASSYSWEKNEKLFF; DNA: TGTGCCAGCAGTTACTCGTGGGAGAAGAATGAAAAACTGTTTTTT
size: .; V: TRBV30; J: TRBJ1-1; D: TRBD1; CDR3: CAWSALGGWTEAFF; DNA: TGTGCCTGGAGTGCCCTAGGGGGCTGGACTGAAGCTTTCTTT
size: .; V: TRBV5-1; J: TRBJ2-5; D: .; CDR3: CASSLAGEQETQYF; DNA: TGCGCCAGCAGCTTGGCGGGGGAGCAAGAGACCCAGTACTTC
size: .; V: TRBV19; J: TRBJ1-3; D: TRBD1; CDR3: CASTYGTAGNTIYF; DNA: TGTGCCAGTACTTATGGGACAGCCGGAAACACCATATATTTT
size: .; V: TRBV28; J: TRBJ1-1; D: .; CDR3: CASRLGAHLGAFF; DNA: TGTGCCAGCAGGCTAGGGGCACACCTGGGAGCTTTCTTT
size: .; V: TRBV11-2; J: TRBJ2-1; D: TRBD2; CDR3: CASSLDNLREGGEYNEQFF; DNA: TGTGCCAGCAGCTTAGATAACTTGCGGGAGGGAGGGGAATACAATGAGCAGTTCTTC
size: .; V: TRBV3-1/TRBV3-2; J: TRBJ2-3; D: TRBD2; CDR3: CASSYSGGPDTQYF; DNA: TGTGCCAGCAGCTATAGCGGGGGGCCGGATACGCAGTATTTT
size: .; V: TRBV19; J: TRBJ1-4; D: .; CDR3: CASSIIDRKLFF; DNA: TGTGCCAGTAGTATAATCGACAGAAAACTGTTTTTT
size: .; V: TRBV27; J: TRBJ1-6; D: .; CDR3: CASSFQENSPLHF; DNA: TGTGCCAGCAGTTTTCAGGAAAATTCACCCCTCCACTTT
size: .; V: TRBV10-3; J: TRBJ2-2; D: .; CDR3: CACEKGRGTGELFF; DNA: TGTGCCTGCGAGAAGGGGCGCGGAACCGGGGAGCTGTTTTTT
size: .; V: TRBV27; J: TRBJ2-7; D: TRBD2; CDR3: CASRHGLASHEQYF; DNA: TGTGCCAGCAGACATGGACTAGCTAGCCACGAGCAGTACTTC
size: .; V: TRBV5-1; J: TRBJ2-1; D: .; CDR3: CASSTGLPNEQFF; DNA: TGCGCCAGCAGCACGGGACTTCCCAATGAGCAGTTCTTC
size: .; V: TRBV7-2; J: TRBJ1-6; D: .; CDR3: CATQDFYNSPLHF; DNA: TGTGCCACCCAGGACTTCTATAATTCACCCCTCCACTTT
size: .; V: TRBV6-6; J: TRBJ1-1; D: .; CDR3: CATVLTNTEAFF; DNA: TGTGCCACCGTGTTGACTAACACTGAAGCTTTCTTT
size: once; V: TRBV7-3; J: TRBJ2-2; D: .; CDR3: CASGTDRTGELFF; DNA: TGTGCCAGCGGAACAGATCGCACCGGGGAGCTGTTTTTT
size: .; V: TRBV5-5; J: TRBJ2-7; D: .; CDR3: CASSAPQGYEQYF; DNA: TGTGCCAGCAGCGCGCCCCAGGGATACGAGCAGTACTTC
size: once; V: TRBV4-1; J: TRBJ2-1; D: TRBD1; CDR3: CASSQGTGVSYNEQFF; DNA: TGCGCCAGCAGCCAAGGGACAGGGGTTTCCTACAATGAGCAGTTCTTC
size: .; V: TRBV10-2; J: TRBJ1-2; D: .; CDR3: CASSESTRQPRNGYTF; DNA: TGCGCCAGCAGTGAGTCGACTCGGCAGCCAAGGAATGGCTACACCTTC
size: .; V: TRBV7-9; J: TRBJ1-6; D: TRBD1; CDR3: CASSAGTDNSPLHF; DNA: TGTGCCAGCAGCGCCGGGACAGATAATTCACCCCTCCACTTT
size: .; V: TRBV11-2; J: TRBJ1-6; D: .; CDR3: CASGQNNSPLHF; DNA: TGTGCCAGCGGACAAAATAATTCACCCCTCCACTTT
size: .; V: TRBV13; J: TRBJ2-7; D: TRBD2; CDR3: CASSAEGLAGVNEQYF; DNA: TGTGCCAGCAGCGCCGAGGGACTAGCGGGAGTAAACGAGCAGTACTTC
size: .; V: TRBV9; J: TRBJ2-1; D: TRBD2; CDR3: CASSPGTSVNNEQFF; DNA: TGTGCCAGCAGCCCCGGGACTAGCGTGAACAATGAGCAGTTCTTC
size: once; V: TRBV7-9; J: TRBJ2-3; D: .; CDR3: CASSSRTGGTDTQYF; DNA: TGTGCCAGCAGCTCTAGAACTGGAGGCACAGATACGCAGTATTTT